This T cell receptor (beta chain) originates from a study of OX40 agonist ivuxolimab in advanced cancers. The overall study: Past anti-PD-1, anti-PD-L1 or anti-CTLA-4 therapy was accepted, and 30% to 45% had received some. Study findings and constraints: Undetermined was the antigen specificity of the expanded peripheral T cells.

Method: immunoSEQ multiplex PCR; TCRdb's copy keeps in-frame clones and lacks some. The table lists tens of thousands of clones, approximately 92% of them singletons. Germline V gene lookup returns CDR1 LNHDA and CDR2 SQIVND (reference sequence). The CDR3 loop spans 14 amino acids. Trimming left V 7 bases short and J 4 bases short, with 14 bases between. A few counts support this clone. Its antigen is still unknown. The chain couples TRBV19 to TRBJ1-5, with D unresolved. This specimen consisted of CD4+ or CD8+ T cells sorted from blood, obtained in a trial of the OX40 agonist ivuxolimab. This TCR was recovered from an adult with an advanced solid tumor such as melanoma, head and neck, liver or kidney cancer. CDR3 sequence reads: CASTYRGGNQPQHF. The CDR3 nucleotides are TGTGCCAGTACCTATAGAGGAGGGAATCAGCCCCAGCATTTT.